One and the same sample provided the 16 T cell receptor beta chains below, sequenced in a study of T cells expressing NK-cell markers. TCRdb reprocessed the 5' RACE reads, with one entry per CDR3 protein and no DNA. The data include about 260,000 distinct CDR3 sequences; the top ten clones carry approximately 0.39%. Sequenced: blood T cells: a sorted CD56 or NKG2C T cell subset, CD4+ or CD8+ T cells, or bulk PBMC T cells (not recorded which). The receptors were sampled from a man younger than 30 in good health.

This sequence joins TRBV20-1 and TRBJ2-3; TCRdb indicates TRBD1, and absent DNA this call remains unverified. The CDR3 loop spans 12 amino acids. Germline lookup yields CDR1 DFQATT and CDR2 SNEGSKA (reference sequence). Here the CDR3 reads CSARTGTDTQYF.

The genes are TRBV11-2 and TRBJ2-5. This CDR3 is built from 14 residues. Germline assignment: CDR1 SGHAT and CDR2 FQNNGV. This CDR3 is CASSLGGSYETQYF.

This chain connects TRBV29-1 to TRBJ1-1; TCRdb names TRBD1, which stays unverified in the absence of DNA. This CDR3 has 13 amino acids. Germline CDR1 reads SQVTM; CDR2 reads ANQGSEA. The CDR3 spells CSGGRGMNTEAFF.

The CDR3 protein is CASSLPGANVLTF. The V and J genes are TRBV14 and TRBJ2-6. CDR3 length: 13 amino acids. Germline V gene sequence: CDR1 SGHDN, CDR2 FVKESK.

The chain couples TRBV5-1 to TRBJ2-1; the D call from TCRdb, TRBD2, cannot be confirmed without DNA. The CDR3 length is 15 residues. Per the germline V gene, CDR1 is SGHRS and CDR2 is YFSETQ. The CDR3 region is CASSFPLAGADEQFF.

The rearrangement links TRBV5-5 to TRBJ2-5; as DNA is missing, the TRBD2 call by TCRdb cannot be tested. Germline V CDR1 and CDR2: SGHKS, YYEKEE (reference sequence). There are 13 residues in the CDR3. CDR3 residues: CASRRAGGETQYF. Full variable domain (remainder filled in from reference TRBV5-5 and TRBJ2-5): DAGVTQSPTHLIKTRGQQVTLRCSPISGHKSVSWYQQVLGQGPQFIFQYYEKEERGRGNFPDRFSARQFPNYSSELNVNALLLGDSALYLCASRRAGGETQYFGPGTRLLVL.

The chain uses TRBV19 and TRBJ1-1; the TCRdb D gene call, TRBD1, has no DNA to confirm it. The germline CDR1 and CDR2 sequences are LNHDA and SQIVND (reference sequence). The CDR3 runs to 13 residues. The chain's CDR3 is CASSIVGTGLAFF.

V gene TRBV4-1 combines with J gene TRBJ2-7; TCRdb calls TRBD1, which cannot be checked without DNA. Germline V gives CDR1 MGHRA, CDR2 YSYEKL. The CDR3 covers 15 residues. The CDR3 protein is CASSHRDRGPYEQYF.

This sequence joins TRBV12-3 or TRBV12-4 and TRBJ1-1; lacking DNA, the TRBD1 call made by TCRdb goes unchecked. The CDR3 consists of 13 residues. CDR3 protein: CASSFQGNTEAFF.

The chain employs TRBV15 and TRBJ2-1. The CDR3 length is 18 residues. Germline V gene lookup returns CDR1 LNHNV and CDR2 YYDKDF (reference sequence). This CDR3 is CATSRDSAVERSLNEQFF. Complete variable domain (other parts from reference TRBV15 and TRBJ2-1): DAMVIQNPRYQVTQFGKPVTLSCSQTLNHNVMYWYQQKSSQAPKLLFHYYDKDFNNEADTPDNFQSRRPNTSFCFLDIRSPGLGDTAMYLCATSRDSAVERSLNEQFFGPGTRLTVL.

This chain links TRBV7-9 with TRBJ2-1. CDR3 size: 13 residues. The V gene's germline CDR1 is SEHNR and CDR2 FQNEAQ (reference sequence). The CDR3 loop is CAIAKGDHSEQFF.

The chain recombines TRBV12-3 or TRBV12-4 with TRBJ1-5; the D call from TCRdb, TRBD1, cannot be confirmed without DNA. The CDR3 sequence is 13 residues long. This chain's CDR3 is CATTGAGNQPQHF.

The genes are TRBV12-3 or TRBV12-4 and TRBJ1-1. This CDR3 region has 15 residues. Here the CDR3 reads CASSPNRNGNTEAFF.

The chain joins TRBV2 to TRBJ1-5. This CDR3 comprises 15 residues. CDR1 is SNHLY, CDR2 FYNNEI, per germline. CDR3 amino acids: CASSEAGIQNQPQHF.

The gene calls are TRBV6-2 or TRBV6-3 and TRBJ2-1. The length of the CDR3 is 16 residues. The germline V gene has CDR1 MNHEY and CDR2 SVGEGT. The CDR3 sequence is CASSSSVAAYYNEQFF.

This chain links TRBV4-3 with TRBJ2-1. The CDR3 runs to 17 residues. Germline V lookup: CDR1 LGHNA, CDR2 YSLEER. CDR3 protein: CASSQDLGDSSYNEQFF.